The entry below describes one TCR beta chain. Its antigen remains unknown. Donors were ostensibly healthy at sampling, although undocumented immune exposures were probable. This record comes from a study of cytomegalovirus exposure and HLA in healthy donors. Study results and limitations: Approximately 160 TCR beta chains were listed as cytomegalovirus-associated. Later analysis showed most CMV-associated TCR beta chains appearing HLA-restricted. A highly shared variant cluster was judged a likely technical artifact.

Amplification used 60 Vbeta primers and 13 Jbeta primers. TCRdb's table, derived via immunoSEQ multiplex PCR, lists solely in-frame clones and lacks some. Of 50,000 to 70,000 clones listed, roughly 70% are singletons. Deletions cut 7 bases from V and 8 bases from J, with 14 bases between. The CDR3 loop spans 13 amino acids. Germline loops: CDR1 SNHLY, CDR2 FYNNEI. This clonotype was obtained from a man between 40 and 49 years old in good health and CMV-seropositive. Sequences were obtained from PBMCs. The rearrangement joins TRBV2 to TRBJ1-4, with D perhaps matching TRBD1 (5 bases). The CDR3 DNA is TGTGCCAGCATTGGGGGGGAAGGGGAAAAACTGTTTTTT. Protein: CASIGGEGEKLFF. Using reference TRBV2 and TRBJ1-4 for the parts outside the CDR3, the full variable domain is EPEVTQTPSHQVTQMGQEVILRCVPISNHLYFYWYRQILGQKVEFLVSFYNNEISEKSEIFDDQFSVERPDGSNFTLKIRSTKLEDSAMYFCASIGGEGEKLFFGSGTQLSVL.